A selection of T cell receptor beta chains follows, all from one sample in a study of cytomegalovirus exposure and HLA in healthy donors. TCRdb's copy holds only in-frame clones and misses some; the assay was immunoSEQ multiplex PCR. The sample contains 200,000 or so clones, 79% of which appear only once. Sequenced material: PBMCs. The receptor source for this set is a man in his forties or fifties in good health and CMV-seronegative. The CDR3 runs from the conserved cysteine through the conserved F or W. D genes are given only for firm matches. Only some rows state a clone size, as once, few, many or a class for expanded clones.

V gene: TRBV30; D gene: TRBD2; J gene: TRBJ2-7; clone size: NA; CDR3 protein: CACSGTSGRPAYEQYF; CDR3 DNA: TGTGCCTGTTCCGGGACTAGCGGGAGGCCTGCCTACGAGCAGTACTTC
V gene: TRBV7-9; D gene: TRBD1; J gene: TRBJ1-2; clone size: NA; CDR3 protein: CSSSSSTPGTEPNYGYTF; CDR3 DNA: TGTTCCAGCAGCTCAAGCACCCCCGGGACAGAACCTAACTATGGCTACACCTTC
V gene: TRBV4-1; D gene: NA; J gene: TRBJ2-7; clone size: NA; CDR3 protein: CASSLGQLRADSYEQYF; CDR3 DNA: TGCGCCAGCAGTCTAGGCCAGCTGCGGGCGGACTCCTACGAGCAGTACTTC
V gene: TRBV28; D gene: TRBD1; J gene: TRBJ2-2; clone size: NA; CDR3 protein: CASRGQQGLNTGELFF; CDR3 DNA: TGTGCCAGCAGGGGACAACAGGGGCTGAACACCGGGGAGCTGTTTTTT
V gene: TRBV27; D gene: NA; J gene: TRBJ2-7; clone size: NA; CDR3 protein: CASSWTMAYEQYF; CDR3 DNA: TGTGCCAGCAGTTGGACAATGGCCTACGAGCAGTACTTC
V gene: TRBV29-1; D gene: NA; J gene: TRBJ2-2; clone size: NA; CDR3 protein: CSVGSANTGELFF; CDR3 DNA: TGCAGCGTTGGTTCAGCGAACACCGGGGAGCTGTTTTTT
V gene: TRBV4-2; D gene: NA; J gene: TRBJ1-2; clone size: NA; CDR3 protein: CASSQDRRGFGGYTF; CDR3 DNA: TGTGCCAGCAGCCAAGATAGGCGGGGTTTTGGAGGCTACACCTTC
V gene: TRBV18; D gene: TRBD1; J gene: TRBJ1-5; clone size: once; CDR3 protein: CASSQLGQGSNQPQHF; CDR3 DNA: TGTGCCAGCTCGCAACTGGGACAGGGGTCCAATCAGCCCCAGCATTTT
V gene: TRBV15; D gene: TRBD2; J gene: TRBJ2-5; clone size: NA; CDR3 protein: CATSRALAGNQETQYF; CDR3 DNA: TGTGCCACCAGCAGAGCGCTAGCGGGGAACCAAGAGACCCAGTACTTC
V gene: TRBV19; D gene: TRBD1; J gene: TRBJ2-1; clone size: few; CDR3 protein: CASSIEGQGRNEQFF; CDR3 DNA: TGTGCCAGTAGTATAGAGGGACAGGGACGAAATGAGCAGTTCTTC
V gene: TRBV7-9; D gene: NA; J gene: TRBJ2-1; clone size: NA; CDR3 protein: CASSPGRDSYNEQFF; CDR3 DNA: TGTGCCAGCAGCCCCGGGAGAGACTCCTACAATGAGCAGTTCTTC
V gene: TRBV2; D gene: TRBD2; J gene: TRBJ2-3; clone size: NA; CDR3 protein: CASTEGLAGAGRPQYF; CDR3 DNA: TGTGCCAGCACCGAAGGGCTAGCGGGAGCTGGTCGGCCGCAGTATTTT
V gene: TRBV27; D gene: TRBD2; J gene: TRBJ2-7; clone size: NA; CDR3 protein: CASSLSPTSSYEQYF; CDR3 DNA: TGTGCCAGCAGTTTATCCCCGACTAGCAGCTACGAGCAGTACTTC
V gene: TRBV5-6; D gene: TRBD2; J gene: TRBJ2-3; clone size: NA; CDR3 protein: CASSLKLAGRSTDTQYF; CDR3 DNA: TGTGCCAGCAGCCTTAAACTAGCGGGAAGGAGCACAGATACGCAGTATTTT
V gene: TRBV7-3; D gene: NA; J gene: TRBJ2-2; clone size: NA; CDR3 protein: CASSLNAGSAGELFF; CDR3 DNA: TGTGCCAGCAGCTTAAATGCGGGTAGTGCCGGGGAGCTGTTTTTT
V gene: TRBV28; D gene: NA; J gene: TRBJ1-4; clone size: NA; CDR3 protein: CASSLDSNYNEKLFF; CDR3 DNA: TGTGCCAGCAGCCTGGACAGTAACTATAATGAAAAACTGTTTTTT
V gene: TRBV19; D gene: NA; J gene: TRBJ2-7; clone size: NA; CDR3 protein: CASSTGTLEQYF; CDR3 DNA: TGTGCCAGTAGTACCGGGACTCTCGAGCAGTACTTC
V gene: TRBV2; D gene: NA; J gene: TRBJ1-2; clone size: NA; CDR3 protein: CASSEARSGFNYGYTF; CDR3 DNA: TGTGCCAGCAGTGAAGCGCGGTCAGGGTTTAACTATGGCTACACCTTC
V gene: TRBV6-4; D gene: TRBD2; J gene: TRBJ2-2; clone size: NA; CDR3 protein: CASSEIAGGISVTGELFF; CDR3 DNA: TGTGCCAGCAGTGAAATAGCGGGAGGGATTTCGGTCACCGGGGAGCTGTTTTTT
V gene: TRBV15; D gene: NA; J gene: TRBJ1-1; clone size: NA; CDR3 protein: CATSRTGEGTEAFF; CDR3 DNA: TGTGCCACCAGCAGAACGGGGGAAGGCACTGAAGCTTTCTTT
V gene: TRBV27; D gene: TRBD2; J gene: TRBJ2-1; clone size: NA; CDR3 protein: CASSLLLAGVNEQFF; CDR3 DNA: TGTGCCAGCAGTCTACTACTAGCGGGAGTTAATGAGCAGTTCTTC
V gene: TRBV6-4; D gene: TRBD2; J gene: TRBJ2-1; clone size: once; CDR3 protein: CASSAQREFSYNEQFF; CDR3 DNA: TGTGCCAGCAGTGCCCAGCGGGAATTCTCCTACAATGAGCAGTTCTTC
V gene: TRBV27; D gene: NA; J gene: TRBJ2-7; clone size: NA; CDR3 protein: CASSFGAVSYEQYF; CDR3 DNA: TGTGCCAGCAGTTTTGGGGCTGTCTCCTACGAGCAGTACTTC
V gene: TRBV25-1; D gene: NA; J gene: TRBJ2-7; clone size: NA; CDR3 protein: CASSLRAFGDSYEQYF; CDR3 DNA: TGTGCCAGCAGCCTAAGAGCTTTCGGGGACTCCTACGAGCAGTACTTC
V gene: TRBV9; D gene: NA; J gene: TRBJ1-1; clone size: NA; CDR3 protein: CASSLRRVNTEAFF; CDR3 DNA: TGTGCCAGCAGCCTAAGACGGGTGAACACTGAAGCTTTCTTT
V gene: TRBV7-8; D gene: TRBD2; J gene: TRBJ2-7; clone size: NA; CDR3 protein: CASSIGLAYEQYF; CDR3 DNA: TGTGCCAGCAGCATTGGACTAGCGTACGAGCAGTACTTC
V gene: TRBV11-2; D gene: NA; J gene: TRBJ2-1; clone size: NA; CDR3 protein: CASSYSGFYNEQFF; CDR3 DNA: TGTGCCAGCAGCTATAGCGGTTTCTACAATGAGCAGTTCTTC
V gene: TRBV5-1; D gene: TRBD1; J gene: TRBJ2-7; clone size: NA; CDR3 protein: CASSSTPGQLTYEQYF; CDR3 DNA: TGCGCCAGCAGCTCAACACCGGGACAGCTAACCTACGAGCAGTACTTC
V gene: TRBV9; D gene: NA; J gene: TRBJ2-7; clone size: NA; CDR3 protein: CASSPPGYEQYF; CDR3 DNA: TGTGCCAGCAGCCCCCCCGGGTACGAGCAGTACTTC
V gene: TRBV30; D gene: TRBD2; J gene: TRBJ2-3; clone size: NA; CDR3 protein: CAWSVLSGRDTQYF; CDR3 DNA: TGTGCCTGGAGTGTACTAAGCGGGAGAGATACGCAGTATTTT
V gene: TRBV5-5; D gene: NA; J gene: TRBJ2-3; clone size: NA; CDR3 protein: CASSFERQAEDTQYF; CDR3 DNA: TGTGCCAGCAGCTTCGAAAGACAGGCTGAAGATACGCAGTATTTT
V gene: TRBV21-1; D gene: NA; J gene: TRBJ2-7; clone size: NA; CDR3 protein: CASSKDEEYLTSGNYEQYF; CDR3 DNA: TGTGCCAGCAGCAAAGATGAAGAATATCTGACTAGCGGGAACTACGAGCAGTACTTC
V gene: TRBV6-1; D gene: TRBD1; J gene: TRBJ1-2; clone size: NA; CDR3 protein: CASSESRGGVGYTF; CDR3 DNA: TGTGCCAGCAGTGAATCCCGAGGGGGCGTGGGCTACACCTTC
V gene: TRBV28; D gene: NA; J gene: TRBJ1-1; clone size: NA; CDR3 protein: CASSLQRRPNTEAFF; CDR3 DNA: TGTGCCAGCAGTTTGCAAAGGAGGCCGAACACTGAAGCTTTCTTT
V gene: TRBV15; D gene: NA; J gene: TRBJ1-5; clone size: NA; CDR3 protein: CATSRDRAPNQPQHF; CDR3 DNA: TGTGCCACCAGCAGAGACAGGGCGCCCAATCAGCCCCAGCATTTT
V gene: TRBV4-1; D gene: TRBD2; J gene: TRBJ2-3; clone size: NA; CDR3 protein: CASSRGLAGGSSTDTQYF; CDR3 DNA: TGCGCCAGCAGCAGGGGACTAGCGGGGGGTTCTAGCACAGATACGCAGTATTTT
V gene: TRBV2; D gene: NA; J gene: TRBJ1-1; clone size: few; CDR3 protein: CASSDFQSFGTEAFF; CDR3 DNA: TGTGCCAGCAGTGATTTTCAGTCCTTTGGCACTGAAGCTTTCTTT
V gene: TRBV28; D gene: TRBD1; J gene: TRBJ2-1; clone size: NA; CDR3 protein: CASSLLGTGVSDEQFF; CDR3 DNA: TGTGCCAGCAGTTTATTAGGGACAGGGGTCTCGGATGAGCAGTTCTTC
V gene: TRBV6-1; D gene: NA; J gene: TRBJ1-1; clone size: NA; CDR3 protein: CASSEPPGGAGNTEAFF; CDR3 DNA: TGTGCCAGCAGTGAACCACCGGGGGGCGCAGGGAACACTGAAGCTTTCTTT
V gene: TRBV5-6; D gene: TRBD1; J gene: TRBJ1-1; clone size: NA; CDR3 protein: CASSRGGGDTEAFF; CDR3 DNA: TGTGCCAGCAGCCGAGGGGGCGGGGACACTGAAGCTTTCTTT
V gene: TRBV6-5; D gene: TRBD1; J gene: TRBJ2-3; clone size: few; CDR3 protein: CASTDRAGGTDTQYF; CDR3 DNA: TGTGCCAGCACCGACAGGGCAGGGGGCACAGATACGCAGTATTTT
V gene: TRBV29-1; D gene: NA; J gene: TRBJ1-2; clone size: once; CDR3 protein: CSVNRQSPGGYTF; CDR3 DNA: TGCAGCGTTAACCGACAGAGCCCGGGTGGCTACACCTTC